This TCR beta chain stems from a study of lymphopenia after photon versus proton radiotherapy. Findings and limits, study-wide: Oligoclonal CD8+ Temra expansion after nadir drove photon patients' diversity drop. Proton therapy kept repertoires fairly stable, unlike photons, which gained effector/memory cells. Better survival with proton therapy was suggested as possible, not demonstrated. Larger post-nadir TCR diversity loss correlated inversely with survival in deceased patients.

V was trimmed by 11 bases and J by 7 bases, leaving 17 bases between them. The germline CDR1 and CDR2 sequences are MDHEN and SYDVKM. The CDR3 is made up of 12 amino acids. Profiling relied on immunoSEQ multiplex PCR, and the TCRdb table lists in-frame clones only, not all of them. The sample includes some 26,000 clones, 75% to 90% of them seen just once. About this clone itself: Antigen unknown.

The starting material was peripheral blood, obtained from a patient treated with photon-based radiotherapy. The V gene is TRBV28, the J gene TRBJ1-2; possible D gene TRBD1, 6 bases. This receptor was taken from a woman in her 50s with pancreatic cancer. The CDR3 coding sequence is TGTGCCTGCCATGTTAGACAGGTTGGCTACACCTTC. Residues: CACHVRQVGYTF.